These T cell receptor beta chains were read from a single sample in a study of persistence of HIV-infected CD4 T cells. TCRdb's copy holds only in-frame clones and misses some; the assay was immunoSEQ multiplex PCR. This sample has tens of thousands of clones; approximately 80% occur once, and the top ten carry approximately 15%. These receptors are not linked to any known antigen. Here the sequenced sample was CD4+ T cells sorted from PBMCs after approximately 20-hour stimulation, taken from a patient who received antiretroviral therapy. The source of these receptors is an adult man with HIV who was CMV-seropositive. CDR3s include the opening cysteine and the closing phenylalanine or tryptophan. The D gene is left open where the match is weak. The listing skips clone size in some rows; elsewhere it reads once, few, many or a size class.

clone size	V gene	D gene	J gene	CDR3 DNA	CDR3 protein
.	TRBV6-6	TRBD1	TRBJ2-3	TGTGCCACGAACAGGGGGCCCACAGATACGCAGTATTTT	CATNRGPTDTQYF
few	TRBV4-1	TRBD1	TRBJ2-5	TGCGCCAGCAGCCAAGATCAGGGGGACAGAACGTTAGAGACCCAGTACTTC	CASSQDQGDRTLETQYF
.	TRBV5-6	.	TRBJ1-6	TGTGCCAGCAGCTTGGCCGGGAATTCACCCCTCCACTTT	CASSLAGNSPLHF
.	TRBV7-9	.	TRBJ1-6	TGTGCCAGCAGCTTACACAGCGTGAGGGATTCACCCCTCCACTTT	CASSLHSVRDSPLHF
few	TRBV7-9	.	TRBJ1-1	TGTGCCAGCAGCTTAAAATGGACTGAAGCTTTCTTT	CASSLKWTEAFF
.	TRBV25-1	TRBD2	TRBJ2-7	TGTGCCAGCAGTAATAGCGGGAGTCGGTACGAGCAGTACTTC	CASSNSGSRYEQYF
few	TRBV12-3/TRBV12-4	.	TRBJ2-7	TGTGCCAGCAGCCCATCCAGAGCTGGGGAGCAGTACTTC	CASSPSRAGEQYF
.	TRBV5-5	.	TRBJ2-5	TGTGCCAGCAGCTTGTTGGAACGCCAAGAGACCCAGTACTTC	CASSLLERQETQYF
.	TRBV6-6	.	TRBJ1-3	TGTGCCAGCAGTTCCACTGTGACAGATTGGGGATATTTT	CASSSTVTDWGYF
.	TRBV5-1	.	TRBJ2-1	TGCGCCAGCAGCCCTCGGCGAGGTCTTTACAATGAGCAGTTCTTC	CASSPRRGLYNEQFF
.	TRBV19	.	TRBJ2-7	TGTGCCAGTAGTATAGGTTCGAGCTACGAGCAGTACTTC	CASSIGSSYEQYF
.	TRBV4-2	TRBD2	TRBJ2-1	TGTGCCAGCAGCCCCGGGGCGAGCGGGAGTTACAATGAGCAGTTCTTC	CASSPGASGSYNEQFF
.	TRBV18	TRBD1	TRBJ1-1	TGTGCCAGCTCACCAGAGATGGGGGGACAGGGGGGAAGGAACACTGAAGCTTTCTTT	CASSPEMGGQGGRNTEAFF
.	TRBV2	TRBD2	TRBJ2-1	TGTGCCAGCAGCGCAACTAGCGGGAGTGGGAATGAGCAGTTCTTC	CASSATSGSGNEQFF
.	TRBV30	.	TRBJ1-2	TGTGCCTGGAGTAGCGGACAAGGAAGAGGCTACACCTTC	CAWSSGQGRGYTF
.	TRBV5-1	.	TRBJ1-3	TGCGCCAGCAGCCCTCTTACGTCCGCCTCTGGAAACACCATATATTTT	CASSPLTSASGNTIYF
few	TRBV9	TRBD1	TRBJ1-1	TGTGCCAGCAGCGTAGCTACAGGGGGCGCGGGTGAAGCTTTCTTT	CASSVATGGAGEAFF
.	TRBV5-1	.	TRBJ1-3	TGCGCCAGCAGCTTGGCGTCGGGAACTGGAAACACCATATATTTT	CASSLASGTGNTIYF
.	TRBV6-5	TRBD1	TRBJ2-2	TGTGCCAGCAGTCTCGACAGGGGTCGGACCGGGGAGCTGTTTTTT	CASSLDRGRTGELFF
few	TRBV25-1	.	TRBJ2-2	TGTGCCAGCAGTGAATACAACGTGCGGAACACCGGGGAGCTGTTTTTT	CASSEYNVRNTGELFF
.	TRBV5-1	TRBD1	TRBJ2-7	TGCGCCAGCAGCCAGGACAGGGGCCCCTACGAGCAGTACTTC	CASSQDRGPYEQYF
once	TRBV6-5	.	TRBJ2-7	TGTGCCAGCAGTTACCGGTCAGTGGCAAGGTACCACGAGCAGTACTTC	CASSYRSVARYHEQYF
.	TRBV7-8	.	TRBJ1-6	TGTGCCAGCAGCTTAGTGGGGGGGCGTCGGAATTCACCCCTCCACTTT	CASSLVGGRRNSPLHF
.	TRBV30	TRBD1	TRBJ1-2	TGTGCCGGAGGGCCCTTGTGGGGGGACAGGGTGGGGTATGGCTACACCTTC	CAGGPLWGDRVGYGYTF
.	TRBV7-9	.	TRBJ2-3	TGTGCCAGCAGCTTATCCCGAGACTCACGCACAGATACGCAGTATTTT	CASSLSRDSRTDTQYF
.	TRBV9	TRBD1	TRBJ1-2	TGTGCCAGCAGCCCAAGGACAGGGCCCAACTATGGCTACACCTTC	CASSPRTGPNYGYTF
.	TRBV5-1	.	TRBJ1-1	TGCGCCAGCAGCCCCCTGAGGCAGGCGGGGGCTGAAGCTTTCTTT	CASSPLRQAGAEAFF
.	TRBV14	TRBD1	TRBJ1-3	TGTGCCAGCAGCCCTGACAGGGGCGGATGGGCTGGAAACACCATATATTTT	CASSPDRGGWAGNTIYF
.	TRBV7-2	TRBD2	TRBJ2-5	TGTGCCAGCAGCTCCGCCGGGAGGGCGGGAGAGACCCAGTACTTC	CASSSAGRAGETQYF
.	TRBV6-1	.	TRBJ1-4	TGTGCCAGCAGTGAAGCCTTACACCGCGGCAATGAAAAACTGTTTTTT	CASSEALHRGNEKLFF
.	TRBV7-7	.	TRBJ2-5	TGTGCTAGCAGCTTCCCAGCTCAAGAGACCCAGTACTTC	CASSFPAQETQYF
.	TRBV19	TRBD1	TRBJ1-4	TGTGCCAGTCAGACAGGGACAACTAATGAAAAACTGTTTTTT	CASQTGTTNEKLFF
.	TRBV30	TRBD2	TRBJ2-7	TGTGCCTGGAAGGGGACTAGCGGGAGAGGTGTGCAGTACTTC	CAWKGTSGRGVQYF
once	TRBV25-1	TRBD1	TRBJ1-4	TGTGCCAGCAGTGAATATGGGGGCAGGGGGAATGAAAAACTGTTTTTT	CASSEYGGRGNEKLFF
.	TRBV6-1	.	TRBJ1-2	TGTGCCAGCAGTGAAGACAGGGTCAACTATGGCTACACCTTC	CASSEDRVNYGYTF
.	TRBV3-1/TRBV3-2	TRBD1	TRBJ1-2	TGTGCCAGCAGACTGGACAGGGGGCCGGGCTACACCTTC	CASRLDRGPGYTF
.	TRBV5-6	.	TRBJ1-4	TGTGCCAGCAGCTTGGGATTACAGGGTGGTGAAAAACTGTTTTTT	CASSLGLQGGEKLFF
few	TRBV7-9	.	TRBJ1-2	TGTGCCAGCAGCTTAGTGGCCTGGGTGACTAACTATGGCTACACCTTC	CASSLVAWVTNYGYTF
once	TRBV4-2	.	TRBJ1-2	TGTGCCAGCAGCCAAGCGACTTCTCTAGACTATGGCTACACCTTC	CASSQATSLDYGYTF
few	TRBV27	.	TRBJ2-1	TGTGCCAGCAGTTTACGAGGGAATCTCAATGAGCAGTTCTTC	CASSLRGNLNEQFF
.	TRBV7-8	.	TRBJ2-3	.	CASSPVGVGAWNF
.	TRBV7-2	TRBD1	TRBJ2-7	TGTGCCAGCAGCCTACAGACAGGGGACTCCTACGAGCAGTACTTC	CASSLQTGDSYEQYF
.	TRBV2	.	TRBJ1-6	TGTGCCAGCAGGAACCTACGGGGCAACTATTCACCCCTCCACTTT	CASRNLRGNYSPLHF
once	TRBV11-2	.	TRBJ2-5	TGTGCCAGCAGCCCGAGGGGGGTAGCCTCGGGAGGAGAGACCCAGTACTTC	CASSPRGVASGGETQYF
.	TRBV3-1/TRBV3-2	TRBD1	TRBJ2-7	TGTGCCAGCAGCTTCCGGGACAGAACCTACGAGCAGTACTTC	CASSFRDRTYEQYF
.	TRBV7-9	.	TRBJ1-3	TGTGCCAGCAGCCTCAGGGTCTCTGGAAACACCATATATTTT	CASSLRVSGNTIYF
.	TRBV19	.	TRBJ2-1	TGTGCCAGTAGGCCCTCCAATGTAGCTAATGAGCAGTTCTTC	CASRPSNVANEQFF
once	TRBV27	TRBD2	TRBJ2-7	TGTGCCAGCAGTCGCCGGGGGGACTCCTACGAGCAGTACTTC	CASSRRGDSYEQYF
.	TRBV19	.	TRBJ1-1	TGTGCCAGTAGTATAAAGGGTGGAAAGACTGAAGCTTTCTTT	CASSIKGGKTEAFF
few	TRBV20-1	.	TRBJ1-2	TGCAGTGCTAGTTTGTCATTCTCAGGGAACTATGGCTACACCTTC	CSASLSFSGNYGYTF
once	TRBV9	.	TRBJ1-3	TGTGCCAGCAGCGTACACCAGGGGTCAGGAAACACCATATATTTT	CASSVHQGSGNTIYF
.	TRBV7-8	.	TRBJ2-7	TGTGCCAGCAGCTTTGGTAGCAGGGGGGACTACGAGCAGTACTTC	CASSFGSRGDYEQYF
.	TRBV19	.	TRBJ1-5	TGTGCCAGTAGTACGATTCGGACGGGCCTCGCTAATCAGCCCCAGCATTTT	CASSTIRTGLANQPQHF